These 31 T cell receptor beta chains came from one sample sequenced in a study of OX40 agonist ivuxolimab in advanced cancers. The library came from the immunoSEQ multiplex PCR assay. Held by TCRdb, this immuneACCESS table contains in-frame sequences only and omits some clones. Under half of the omission traces to an unresolved V gene where checked; the cause of the rest is unknown. Counted in this sample were roughly 29,000 clones; roughly 91% of them appeared once. The top ten clones comprise about 9.4% of the sample. The sample here was CD4+ or CD8+ T cells sorted from blood, taken in a trial of the OX40 agonist ivuxolimab. All receptors come from an adult with an advanced solid tumor such as melanoma, head and neck, liver or kidney cancer.

Worth noting for this clone: The junction departs from germline at one end; a sequencing error may be responsible. This chain links TRBV5-3 with TRBJ1-1, with D possibly matching TRBD1 (5 bases). TRBV5-3 is annotated as an ORF whose role is uncertain. The CDR3 length is 14 residues. CDR3 DNA: TGTGCCAGCAGCTTAGGAGGGGTTAACACTGAAGCTTTCTTT. Amino acid sequence: CASSLGGVNTEAFF.

This clone showed up just a few times. As DNA, the CDR3 is TGTGCCAGCAGTGAAGCCCGACAGGGAGGGGGAAGACGTGGTAATGAAAAACTGTTTTTT. It translates to CASSEARQGGGRRGNEKLFF. The chain is built from TRBV6-1 and TRBJ1-4; 7 bases are shared with TRBD1. The CDR3 loop spans 20 amino acids. V gave up 0 bases and J gave up 4 bases; unmatched junction bases: 17. Germline V gene lookup returns CDR1 MNHNS and CDR2 SASEGT.

This sequence joins TRBV2 and TRBJ2-1, with 8 bases fitting TRBD2. The germline gives CDR1 SNHLY, CDR2 FYNNEI. CDR3 length: 16 amino acids. V was pared by 7 bases and J by 6 bases, with 14 bases of the junction left unmatched. CDR3 sequence (DNA): TGTGCCAGCATCAGAACGCCGGGACTAGGGCGCAATGAGCAGTTCTTC. Its protein is CASIRTPGLGRNEQFF.

The V gene is TRBV10-3, the J gene TRBJ2-7; D is possibly TRBD2 (6 bases). The germline V gene encodes CDR1 ENHRY and CDR2 SYGVKD. This CDR3 spans 15 amino acids. V was shortened by 0 bases and J by 0 bases, with 9 bases between the two germline ends. The CDR3 nucleotides read TGTGCCATCAGTGAGTCGGGGGGTAACTCCTACGAGCAGTACTTC. It translates to CAISESGGNSYEQYF.

The chain is built from TRBV2 and TRBJ1-5; D perhaps matches TRBD1 (6 bases). The CDR3 extends over 15 amino acids. Looked up from germline, CDR1 is SNHLY and CDR2 is FYNNEI. Trimming took off 1 base at V and 1 base at J, with 8 bases between the two ends. DNA of the CDR3: TGTGCCAGCAGTGAAGATAGGGGGAGCAATCAGCCCCAGCATTTT. Protein: CASSEDRGSNQPQHF.

This chain links TRBV5-1 with TRBJ2-7; 8 bases line up with TRBD2. The CDR3 has 14 residues. Germline V gene sequence: CDR1 SGHRS, CDR2 YFSETQ. V lost 0 bases to trimming and J lost 4 bases; unmatched junction nucleotides: 3. The CDR3 DNA is TGCGCCAGCAGCTTGGACGGGGGGGCTTACGAGCAGTACTTC. This gives the protein CASSLDGGAYEQYF.

The chain employs TRBV7-9 and TRBJ2-1; a possible D gene is TRBD1 (6 bases). The CDR3 loop spans 15 amino acids. V shed 5 bases and J shed 3 bases, with 14 bases lying between them. Germline CDR1 SEHNR, CDR2 FQNEAQ (reference sequence). The DNA of the CDR3 is TGTGCCAGCAGCCACGGGACAACCCTCTACAATGAGCAGTTCTTC. It is translated as CASSHGTTLYNEQFF.

This clone was counted once. This sequence joins TRBV7-6 and TRBJ2-3; D tentatively fits TRBD1 or TRBD2 (5 bases each). This CDR3 spans 15 amino acids. Deletions cut 0 bases from V and 2 bases from J, with 9 bases between. CDR1 is SGHVS and CDR2 is FNYEAQ in the germline V gene. CDR3 DNA sequence: TGTGCCAGCAGCTTAGCGGGGGATCCCACAGATACGCAGTATTTT. Its translation is CASSLAGDPTDTQYF.

The chain's CDR3 is CASSRRQGGHIQYF. The CDR3 DNA reads as TGTGCCAGCAGCCGAAGACAGGGTGGGCACATTCAGTACTTC. This sequence joins TRBV6-5 and TRBJ2-4; 7 bases match TRBD1. The CDR3 is 14 amino acids. The J segment lost 8 bases and the V segment lost 6 bases, leaving 10 bases of the junction unmatched. Germline V gene data show CDR1 as MNHEY and CDR2 as SVGAGI.

The J gene is TRBJ2-5, the V gene TRBV9, with 8 bases that match TRBD1. This CDR3 region has 16 residues. V dropped 5 bases and J dropped 4; count of bases not matched to a gene: 13. Germline V gene lookup returns CDR1 SGDLS and CDR2 YYNGEE. The CDR3 region is CASSADTGGVGETQYF. Here the CDR3 DNA reads TGTGCCAGCAGTGCCGACACAGGGGGAGTAGGAGAGACCCAGTACTTC.

This sequence joins TRBV7-6 and TRBJ2-7, with a tentative D call TRBD1 (6 bases). The CDR3 is made up of 13 amino acids. V lost 1 base and J 5 bases, leaving 9 bases between the germline ends. Germline CDR1 is SGHVS and CDR2 is FNYEAQ. The CDR3 reads CASSLDRADEQYF. CDR3 in DNA: TGTGCCAGCAGCTTAGACAGGGCGGACGAGCAGTACTTC.

A word on this clone: Other nucleotide sequences from this sample produce the same CDR3. V and J are TRBV4-3 and TRBJ2-7; possible D gene TRBD2, 6 bases. This CDR3 contains 14 residues. V was pared by 4 bases and J by 2 bases, with 12 bases between. Germline V gene lookup returns CDR1 LGHNA and CDR2 YSLEER. CDR3: CASSPTTGAYEQYF. The CDR3 DNA sequence: TGCGCCAGCAGCCCTACAACGGGAGCCTACGAGCAGTACTTC.

This CDR3 is CASSPNRAYEQYF. The CDR3 DNA sequence: TGTGCCAGCAGCCCCAACAGGGCCTACGAGCAGTACTTC. This sequence joins TRBV11-2 and TRBJ2-7, with a weak D call TRBD1 (6 bases). The V gene's germline CDR1 is SGHAT and CDR2 FQNNGV. With 5 bases removed from V and 2 bases from J, the gap between germline ends came to 10 bases. CDR3 length equals 13 residues.

The chain employs TRBV5-1 and TRBJ2-2; no definite D call. CDR3 size: 16 residues. Per the germline V gene, CDR1 is SGHRS and CDR2 is YFSETQ. Trimming removed 0 bases at V and 0 bases at J, with 9 bases between. The CDR3 nucleotides read TGCGCCAGCAGCTTGGAGCTTGGCGCGAACACCGGGGAGCTGTTTTTT. This gives the protein CASSLELGANTGELFF.

V and J are TRBV7-9 and TRBJ1-2; D is perhaps TRBD1 (6 bases). Germline V CDR1 and CDR2: SEHNR, FQNEAQ (reference sequence). The CDR3 has 15 amino acids. V lost 5 bases to trimming and J lost 2 bases, with 15 bases between them. The CDR3 loop is CASSQTPQGNYGYTF. CDR3 DNA sequence: TGTGCCAGCAGCCAGACCCCACAGGGAAACTATGGCTACACCTTC.

The V and J genes are TRBV13 and TRBJ2-7; D possibly uses TRBD1 or TRBD2 (5 bases each). Germline CDR1 PRHDT, CDR2 FYEKMQ (reference sequence). CDR3 length equals 16 residues. V lost 0 bases and J lost 3, with 15 bases in between. The CDR3 loop is CASSLGLGESRYEQYF. In DNA, the CDR3 is TGTGCCAGCAGCTTAGGCCTGGGGGAGTCCCGCTACGAGCAGTACTTC.

The chain has TRBV30 and TRBJ1-3; D perhaps matches TRBD1 (5 bases). With 5 bases removed from V and 4 bases from J, the gap between germline ends came to 9 bases. The CDR3 runs to 12 residues. Germline values: CDR1 GTSNPN, CDR2 SVGIG (reference sequence). The DNA of the CDR3 is TGTGCCTGGCTCGGGGGAGGAAACACCATATATTTT. This gives the protein CAWLGGGNTIYF.

V is TRBV6-4 and J is TRBJ2-7; D gene uncertain. Deletions cut 2 bases from V and 6 bases from J, with 8 bases between. From germline, CDR1 is MRHNA and CDR2 SNTAGT. The CDR3 runs to 12 residues. The CDR3 region is CASSDPPSEQYF. In nucleotides, the CDR3 is TGTGCCAGCAGTGACCCCCCTAGCGAGCAGTACTTC.

CDR3 region: CASSLVPGRGLYEQYF. The CDR3 region has the DNA TGTGCCAGCAGTTTAGTGCCAGGTCGGGGACTCTACGAGCAGTACTTC. This chain uses TRBV6-5 with TRBJ2-7, with D perhaps TRBD2 (6 bases). This CDR3 is 16 amino acids long. Germline V gives CDR1 MNHEY, CDR2 SVGAGI. Trimming removed 4 bases at V and 3 bases at J, with 19 bases between.

CDR3 coding DNA: TGTGCCAGCAGTGAAAATAACAAGTTCTACGAGCAGTACTTC. This sequence encodes CASSENNKFYEQYF. The rearrangement links TRBV2 to TRBJ2-7; D gene uncertain. The CDR3 extends over 14 amino acids. Germline values: CDR1 SNHLY, CDR2 FYNNEI. Trimming pared 2 bases from V and 3 bases from J, leaving 11 bases between.

The V gene is TRBV7-8, the J gene TRBJ2-7; 7 nucleotides agree with TRBD1. In germline, CDR1 is SGHVS, CDR2 FQNEAQ. The CDR3 has 13 residues. The junction had 5 bases not matched to a gene; V was cut back by 5 bases and J by 4 bases. In DNA form, the CDR3 reads TGTGCCAGCAGCGACAGGGTTATGTACGAGCAGTACTTC. This translates into CASSDRVMYEQYF.

The chain has TRBV4-1 and TRBJ2-2; 8 bases match TRBD2. In germline, CDR1 is MGHRA, CDR2 YSYEKL. The CDR3 consists of 18 residues. V dropped 3 bases and J dropped 3; count of bases not matched to a gene: 12. CDR3 nucleotide sequence: TGCGCCAGCAGCCAGATAGGCCCAGCGGGAGCTTACACCGGGGAGCTGTTTTTT. It encodes CASSQIGPAGAYTGELFF.

This chain connects TRBV7-9 to TRBJ1-4; TRBD1 aligns across 7 bases. This CDR3 has 16 amino acids. Germline V lookup: CDR1 SEHNR, CDR2 FQNEAQ (reference sequence). With V trimmed by 5 bases and J by 0 bases, 6 bases remained unmatched. The CDR3 here is CASSPHQGATNEKLFF. CDR3 DNA sequence: TGTGCCAGCAGCCCGCACCAGGGGGCAACTAATGAAAAACTGTTTTTT.

V and J are TRBV7-3 and TRBJ2-2; D perhaps matches TRBD2 (6 bases). CDR3 length equals 15 residues. Germline CDR1 and CDR2: SGHTA and FQGTGA. V gave up 5 bases and J gave up 2 bases, with 12 bases separating them. The CDR3 spells CASSQGTGNTGELFF. The CDR3, as DNA: TGTGCCAGCAGCCAAGGGACTGGCAACACCGGGGAGCTGTTTTTT.

The rearrangement links TRBV9 to TRBJ1-2; TRBD1 matches 9 bases. J lost 6 bases, V lost 4 bases, and 4 bases had no gene match. CDR1 is SGDLS, CDR2 YYNGEE, per germline. This CDR3 is 13 amino acids long. CDR3 loop: CASSPGTGNGYTF. DNA of the CDR3: TGTGCCAGCAGCCCCGGGACAGGGAATGGCTACACCTTC.

With respect to this clone: Because the CDR3 is missing its conserved closing phenylalanine or tryptophan, this is likely a read error. The chain is built from TRBV5-1 and TRBJ2-7; D remains ambiguous. The CDR3 contains 15 residues. V lost 4 bases and J 1 base, leaving 15 bases between the germline ends. From germline, CDR1 is SGHRS and CDR2 YFSETQ. The CDR3 region has the DNA TGCGCCAGCAGCGGAGACCCGCCTAGGTCCTACGAGCAGTACATC. It yields the protein CASSGDPPRSYEQYI.

The CDR3 nucleotides are TGTGCCAGCAGTGAGGTCGGGGGGGCTACAGATACGCAGTATTTT. Its translation: CASSEVGGATDTQYF. J is TRBJ2-3 and V is TRBV2, with 8 bases fitting TRBD2. CDR1 and CDR2 (germline): SNHLY, FYNNEI. Unmatched junction bases numbered 5, after V lost 3 bases and J lost 3 bases. The CDR3 length is 15 residues.

This clone has just one count. V and J are TRBV2 and TRBJ1-2, with D unclear. CDR3 length: 18 amino acids. V was shortened by 3 bases and J by 4 bases, with 24 bases between the two germline ends. Germline V lookup: CDR1 SNHLY, CDR2 FYNNEI. The CDR3 bases are TGTGCCAGCAGTGAGTCTCGGGGTTTGGCTCTATCTCCCTATGGCTACACCTTC. Translating it yields CASSESRGLALSPYGYTF.

V usage is TRBV5-5 and J usage is TRBJ2-2, with unresolved D. Looked up from germline, CDR1 is SGHKS and CDR2 is YYEKEE (reference sequence). CDR3 size: 15 residues. Trimming took off 4 bases at V and 0 bases at J, with 10 bases between the two ends. For the CDR3, the DNA is TGTGCCAGCAGCGCCCGGGTTACGAACACCGGGGAGCTGTTTTTT. As protein: CASSARVTNTGELFF.

This rearrangement joins TRBV6-5 to TRBJ2-2; possibly TRBD1 for D (5 bases). The V end lost 4 bases, the J end lost 5 bases, and 5 bases lay between the germline ends. The germline CDR1 and CDR2 sequences are MNHEY and SVGAGI. The CDR3 loop spans 12 amino acids. This CDR3 is CASSSGTGELFF. In DNA form, the CDR3 reads TGTGCCAGCAGTTCAGGGACCGGGGAGCTGTTTTTT.

This clone was seen just once. The chain has TRBV25-1 and TRBJ2-1; D unclear. The CDR3 is 15 amino acids. Germline values: CDR1 MGHDK, CDR2 SYGVNS. V gave up 3 bases and J gave up 4 bases, with 13 bases separating them. CDR3 bases: TGTGCCAGCAGTGATCCCCGGACCGATTACAATGAGCAGTTCTTC. Translating it yields CASSDPRTDYNEQFF.